The 13 T cell receptor beta chains given below trace back to one sample, sequenced in a study of CD8+ T cells in alopecia areata. Extracted RNA was reverse transcribed into cDNA, the sequencing template. Data came from immunoSEQ multiplex PCR; TCRdb stores just in-frame clones and leaves some out. Of some 240,000 clones listed, around 62% are singletons. The sample in question was CD4+ T cells sorted from blood, obtained at week 0. These receptors all stem from a human donor with alopecia areata.

A single count supports this clone. Other DNA sequences in the same sample also yield this CDR3. The chain has TRBV18 and TRBJ2-7; TRBD1 aligns across 7 bases. J gave up 4 bases and V 3 bases, and 3 bases lay outside the gene matches. The CDR3 is made up of 13 amino acids. CDR1 and CDR2 (germline): KGHSH, LQKENI. The CDR3 DNA is TGTGCCAGCTCACCGGGACAGACGTACGAGCAGTACTTC. Its translation: CASSPGQTYEQYF.

The J gene is TRBJ1-1, the V gene TRBV25-1; D is undetermined. Per germline, CDR1 MGHDK and CDR2 SYGVNS. V was pared by 6 bases and J by 1 base, with 9 bases between. The length of the CDR3 is 13 residues. CDR3 coding DNA: TGTGCCAGCAGGAGAGAAGGGAACACTGAAGCTTTCTTT. This sequence encodes CASRREGNTEAFF.

This clone was detected a few times. The rearrangement links TRBV6-6 to TRBJ1-6; D is unclear. Germline CDR1 is MNHNY and CDR2 is SVGAGI (reference sequence). The ends were cut back, 5 bases at V and 9 bases at J, with 14 bases in the middle. This CDR3 region has 14 residues. CDR3 region: CASSPLGDVSPLHF. Written as DNA, the CDR3 is TGTGCCAGCAGTCCCCTCGGGGATGTTTCACCCCTCCACTTT.

The chain joins TRBV15 to TRBJ1-1, with a tentative D call TRBD1 (6 bases). V was pared by 1 base and J by 3 bases, with 12 bases between. The CDR3 contains 15 residues. CDR1 is LNHNV, CDR2 YYDKDF, per germline (reference sequence). Here the CDR3 DNA reads TGTGCCACCAGCAGAGTAGGGGGTGACCACACTGAAGCTTTCTTT. Translated: CATSRVGGDHTEAFF.

The genes are TRBV6-5 and TRBJ2-6; a weak D match, TRBD1 (6 bases). V was cut by 1 base and J by 5 bases, with 12 bases left in between. Per the germline V gene, CDR1 is MNHEY and CDR2 is SVGAGI. CDR3 length: 16 residues. The CDR3 DNA follows: TGTGCCAGCAGTTACTACTGGGGGCGGAGGGCCAACGTCCTGACTTTC. Protein: CASSYYWGRRANVLTF.

The gene calls are TRBV29-1 and TRBJ2-6; no clear D. From germline, CDR1 is SQVTM and CDR2 ANQGSEA. V dropped 8 bases and J dropped 0 bases, with 8 bases sitting between them. CDR3 length: 13 amino acids. CDR3 residues: CSTADSGANVLTF. The CDR3 nucleotides are TGCAGCACGGCGGACTCTGGGGCCAACGTCCTGACTTTC.

V gene TRBV7-9 combines with J gene TRBJ2-2; TRBD1 matches at 8 bases. Germline CDR1 SEHNR, CDR2 FQNEAQ (reference sequence). V was pared by 6 bases and J by 0 bases, with 6 bases of the junction left unmatched. This CDR3 comprises 16 residues. The CDR3 here is CASRPRQGSNTGELFF. The CDR3 nucleotides are TGTGCCAGCAGGCCTCGACAGGGGTCGAACACCGGGGAGCTGTTTTTT. The variable domain in full, completed from reference TRBV7-9 and TRBJ2-2, reads DTGVSQNPRHKITKRGQNVTFRCDPISEHNRLYWYRQTLGQGPEFLTYFQNEAQLEKSRLLSDRFSAERPKGSFSTLEIQRTEQGDSAMYLCASRPRQGSNTGELFFGEGSRLTVL.

V gene TRBV7-9 combines with J gene TRBJ2-3; D may match TRBD1 or TRBD2 (5 bases each). V was pared by 2 bases and J by 4 bases, with 7 bases between. CDR1 and CDR2 (germline): SEHNR, FQNEAQ (reference sequence). The CDR3 is 13 amino acids. The CDR3 loop reads CASSLRGPDTQYF. Here the CDR3 DNA reads TGTGCCAGCAGCTTACGGGGCCCAGATACGCAGTATTTT. Full variable domain (outside the CDR3, taken from reference TRBV7-9 and TRBJ2-3): DTGVSQNPRHKITKRGQNVTFRCDPISEHNRLYWYRQTLGQGPEFLTYFQNEAQLEKSRLLSDRFSAERPKGSFSTLEIQRTEQGDSAMYLCASSLRGPDTQYFGPGTRLTVL.

This clone turned up a few times. The chain has TRBV6-5 and TRBJ1-5; no reliable D call. The CDR3 loop spans 12 amino acids. Germline CDR1 is MNHEY and CDR2 is SVGAGI. The ends were cut back, 7 bases at V and 9 bases at J, with 13 bases in the middle. The CDR3: CASNQPGRPQHF. The CDR3 DNA follows: TGTGCCAGCAACCAACCGGGCCGGCCCCAGCATTTT.

This chain joins TRBV5-4 and TRBJ1-1; no firm D call. V was shortened by 0 bases and J by 1 base, with 7 bases between the two germline ends. The germline V gene encodes CDR1 SGHNT and CDR2 YYREEE (reference sequence). This CDR3 comprises 14 residues. This CDR3 is CASSLERTNTEAFF. CDR3 nucleotides: TGTGCCAGCAGCTTGGAGCGGACGAACACTGAAGCTTTCTTT.

There are a few counts of this clone. J is TRBJ2-3 and V is TRBV5-1, with TRBD1 matching 7 bases. V shed 4 bases, J shed 0 bases, and the junction held 11 bases outside the gene matches. CDR1 and CDR2 from the germline V gene are SGHRS and YFSETQ. This CDR3 contains 17 residues. The CDR3 DNA reads TGCGCCAGCAGCCTTGGGCCGGGACAGCAAAGCACAGATACGCAGTATTTT. Translating gives CASSLGPGQQSTDTQYF.

The chain links TRBV2 to TRBJ1-6; D ambiguous. The V end lost 6 bases, the J end lost 7 bases, and 13 bases lay between the germline ends. CDR1 and CDR2 from the germline V gene are SNHLY and FYNNEI. The CDR3 length is 14 residues. CDR3 loop: CASRDDISNSPLHF. The CDR3 DNA is TGTGCCAGCAGAGACGACATTTCCAATTCACCCCTCCACTTT.

A remark on this clone: Other DNA sequences in the sample encode the same CDR3. The chain combines TRBV13 with TRBJ2-1; 13 nucleotides agree with TRBD2. V shed 6 bases and J 7 bases; nucleotides not matched to a gene: 3. This CDR3 contains 14 residues. The germline CDR1 and CDR2 sequences are PRHDT and FYEKMQ (reference sequence). The CDR3 DNA sequence: TGTGCCAGCAGTACTAGCGGGGGGGCTAATGAGCAGTTCTTC. Its translation is CASSTSGGANEQFF.